This TCR beta chain was recovered during a study of cytomegalovirus exposure and HLA in healthy donors. The approximately 130-subject validation cohort, separate from the roughly 670-subject first cohort, included the donors. This clone has more than one count but fewer than ten. One junction end does not reproduce the germline sequence, and a read error may be involved. Sequencing used immunoSEQ multiplex PCR; TCRdb keeps in-frame clones, though not all of them. Of 90,000 to 130,000 clones in the sample, approximately 85% are singletons; the top ten hold 3% to 3.5%. The receptor's source is a woman aged 18-29 years in good health and CMV-seronegative. Specimen: PBMCs.

The CDR3 reads CASSLDSMVRARDF. The CDR3 DNA follows: TGTGCCAGCAGCTTAGATTCGATGGTGAGGGCCCGGGATTTT. V usage is TRBV11-2 and J usage is TRBJ2-3, with D perhaps matching TRBD2 (5 bases). From germline, CDR1 is SGHAT and CDR2 FQNNGV. The CDR3 sequence is 14 residues long. The full variable domain, with the rest looked up from reference TRBV11-2 and TRBJ2-3, is EAGVAQSPRYKIIEKRQSVAFWCNPISGHATLYWYQQILGQGPKLLIQFQNNGVVDDSQLPKDRFSAERLKGVDSTLKIQPAKLEDSAVYLCASSLDSMVRARDFGPGTRLTVL.